Below, one TCR beta chain is given with its context. The antigen is undetermined. This table comes from immunoSEQ multiplex PCR, and its TCRdb copy is limited to in-frame clones, with some not included. The data show more than 85,000 clones, 88% seen once. These data are taken from a study of T cell responses to AZD1222 COVID-19 vaccine. The CDR3 length is 14 residues. Germline lookup yields CDR1 ENHRY and CDR2 SYGVKD. V was shortened by 2 bases and J by 6 bases, with 8 bases between the two germline ends. Study-level findings and limits: Repertoire sampling happened only post peak T cell response. Targeting of unmutated variant regions was reportedly seen in nearly half of spike-specific TCRs. The donor cohort was predominantly white British with a female majority, and clonal diversity may have been underestimated.

The material sequenced was peripheral blood, taken on day 0 of AZD1222 vaccination. J is TRBJ1-6 and V is TRBV10-3, with D unclear. The receptor was isolated from an adult in good health. CDR3 sequence (DNA): TGTGCCATCAGTGAGGCTGAAACTAATTCACCCCTCCACTTT. Translated, it gives CAISEAETNSPLHF.